The entry below describes one TCR beta chain. The source of the sample is a study of CD8+ T cells in alopecia areata. V was pared by 3 bases and J by 2 bases, with 16 bases between. The CDR3 runs 16 residues. Germline values: CDR1 MNHEY, CDR2 SMNVEV (reference sequence). cDNA reverse transcribed from extracted RNA served as the sequencing template. Only in-frame clones appear in the TCRdb table, and some are missing; sequencing was by immunoSEQ multiplex PCR. Among roughly 120,000 clones listed, around three fifths were seen once. As to treatment: oral pan-JAK inhibitor, 5-10 mg twice daily. This material consisted of CD8+ T cells sorted from blood, taken at week 24, from a patient treated with tofacitinib. This TCR was recovered from a human donor with alopecia areata. V is TRBV27 and J is TRBJ2-5; TRBD2 is a possible D gene (6 bases). For the CDR3, the DNA is TGTGCCAGCAGTTTCACTGCGGGGCTTTTACAAGAGACCCAGTACTTC. It yields the protein CASSFTAGLLQETQYF.